These 20 T cell receptor beta chains were sequenced from one sample in a study of neurological immune-mediated disorders (dated by TCRdb to the late 2010s). Libraries were built with 5' RACE. TCRdb shows the sequencer as Illumina HiSeq 2500. Starting from the raw public reads, TCRdb applied fastp trimming at Q25, assembled clones with MiXCR and retained in-frame beta chains. Rows merge per CDR3 protein into single entries with the most common DNA and genes. The sample profile shows some 30,000 distinct CDR3 sequences; under 6.5% of them were found once. The ten biggest clones cover 2% to 2.5% of the sample. Sample: CD4+ T cells from blood. Receptors originate from a woman aged 50 to 65 in good health.

This clonotype has ten or more counts. The chain carries TRBV3-1 and TRBJ1-4; perhaps TRBD1 as D (5 bases). V lost 5 bases, J lost 8 bases, and 15 bases lay in between. The CDR3 consists of 14 residues. Per germline, CDR1 LGHDT and CDR2 YNNKEL (reference sequence). CDR3 region: CASSEASRDEKLFF. Written as DNA, the CDR3 is TGTGCCAGCAGCGAAGCTTCGCGGGACGAAAAACTGTTTTTT.

The table lists this clonotype with many counts. V is TRBV25-1 and J is TRBJ2-2, with D unresolved. Germline CDR1 reads MGHDK; CDR2 reads SYGVNS. The CDR3 is 13 amino acids. V lost 3 bases and J lost 0, with 2 bases in between. The CDR3 bases are TGTGCCAGCAGTGAGGCGAACACCGGGGAGCTGTTTTTT. Residues: CASSEANTGELFF.

This clonotype was counted many times. V and J are TRBV18 and TRBJ1-2; TRBD1 might be the D (6 bases). Germline assignment: CDR1 KGHSH and CDR2 LQKENI. CDR3 length equals 13 residues. The V end was cut by 3 bases, the J end by 8 bases, with 13 bases between. DNA of the CDR3: TGTGCCAGCTCACCCCCAGGGGTGCCCGGCTACACCTTC. Translating gives CASSPPGVPGYTF.

This clonotype was found many times. This may stem from a read error, because a much larger clone lies one nucleotide away. V gene TRBV20-1 combines with J gene TRBJ2-7, with TRBD1 matching over 11 bases. V lost 5 bases to trimming and J lost 5 bases; unmatched junction nucleotides: 2. The germline V gene has CDR1 DFQATT and CDR2 SNEGSKA (reference sequence). The CDR3 has 12 amino acids. The CDR3: CSARTGGNEQYF. DNA of the CDR3: TGCAGTGCTCGGACAGGGGGCAACGAGCAGTACTTC.

This clonotype was seen repeatedly, ten times or more. V and J are TRBV7-9 and TRBJ1-1; maybe TRBD1 (5 bases). Per the germline V gene, CDR1 is SEHNR and CDR2 is FQNEAQ (reference sequence). The CDR3 is 15 residues long. The V end lost 5 bases, the J end lost 0 bases, and 13 bases lay between the germline ends. CDR3 sequence (DNA): TGTGCCAGCAGCCTCGGGACCGACTTGAACACTGAAGCTTTCTTT. Amino acids: CASSLGTDLNTEAFF.

This clonotype was picked up many times. V is TRBV7-2 and J is TRBJ2-3; TRBD2 might be the D (5 bases). The V gene lost 4 bases and the J gene lost 7 bases, with 9 bases spanning the gap. The germline V gene has CDR1 SGHTA and CDR2 FQGNSA. The CDR3 covers 12 residues. The CDR3 protein is CASSWERHTQYF. CDR3 DNA: TGTGCCAGCAGCTGGGAGCGTCATACGCAGTATTTT.

This clonotype showed up many times. The chain joins TRBV6-6 to TRBJ2-7; D is unresolved. Germline V CDR1 and CDR2: MNHNY, SVGAGI (reference sequence). The V end lost 4 bases, the J end lost 3 bases, and 7 bases lay between the germline ends. CDR3 length equals 12 residues. CDR3 in DNA: TGTGCCAGCAGTTTACGTAACTACGAGCAGTACTTC. Protein sequence: CASSLRNYEQYF.

This clonotype was seen at least ten times. The V and J genes are TRBV12-3 or TRBV12-4 and TRBJ2-7; perhaps TRBD1 as D (6 bases). Trimming shortened V by 3 bases and J by 3 bases, and 12 bases separated the two germline ends. CDR3 length equals 14 residues. CDR3 loop: CASSLDSPRYEQYF. The DNA of the CDR3 is TGTGCCAGCAGTTTGGACAGCCCGCGCTACGAGCAGTACTTC.

This clonotype appeared many times. The rearrangement links TRBV20-1 to TRBJ1-2, with 8 bases identical to TRBD1. CDR3 length equals 16 residues. The germline V gene encodes CDR1 DFQATT and CDR2 SNEGSKA (reference sequence). Trimming took 2 bases from V and 0 from J; bases not matched to a gene: 8. CDR3 in DNA: TGCAGTGCTAGAAATCCGGGACAGGCAACTAACTATGGCTACACCTTC. Protein sequence: CSARNPGQATNYGYTF.

This clonotype was seen many times. This rearrangement joins TRBV5-1 to TRBJ2-5, with D maybe TRBD2 (5 bases). The CDR3 has 15 amino acids. Germline V CDR1 and CDR2: SGHRS, YFSETQ. V gave up 4 bases and J gave up 1 base, with 14 bases separating them. As DNA, the CDR3 is TGCGCCAGCAGCACGAGGGCCTCCGTCCAAGAGACCCAGTACTTC. This translates into CASSTRASVQETQYF.

The table lists this clonotype with many counts. The rearrangement uses TRBV12-3 or TRBV12-4 and TRBJ2-7; maybe TRBD2 (7 bases). The CDR3 has 13 residues. The germline V and J ends were trimmed by 3 bases and 5 bases, with 11 bases remaining between them. CDR3 in amino acids: CASSLIGGHEQYF. In nucleotides, the CDR3 is TGTGCCAGCAGTTTGATCGGGGGGCACGAGCAGTACTTC.

This clonotype was recorded many times. The chain couples TRBV6-1 to TRBJ1-1, with D maybe TRBD1 (5 bases). The CDR3 totals 13 residues. CDR1 is MNHNS, CDR2 SASEGT, per germline. V lost 6 bases and J lost 4, with 12 bases in between. CDR3 in amino acids: CASSDSGGTEAFF. DNA for the CDR3: TGTGCCAGCAGCGACAGCGGGGGCACTGAAGCTTTCTTT.

At least ten counts were recorded for this clonotype. The rearrangement uses TRBV5-6 and TRBJ2-7; D may be TRBD2 (5 bases). The CDR3 covers 15 residues. Trimming shortened V by 0 bases and J by 5 bases, and 15 bases separated the two germline ends. Germline CDR1 SGHDT, CDR2 YYEEEE. In DNA form, the CDR3 reads TGTGCCAGCAGCTTGGCCGGGCAGTGGCGGGACGAGCAGTACTTC. This gives the protein CASSLAGQWRDEQYF. Combining the CDR3 with reference TRBV5-6 and TRBJ2-7 gives the whole variable domain DAGVTQSPTHLIKTRGQQVTLRCSPKSGHDTVSWYQQALGQGPQFIFQYYEEEERQRGNFPDRFSGHQFPNYSSELNVNALLLGDSALYLCASSLAGQWRDEQYFGPGTRLTVT.

This clonotype was counted ten times or more. The chain carries TRBV6-2 or TRBV6-3 and TRBJ2-2, with TRBD1 matching 12 bases. J gave up 6 bases and V 2 bases, and 4 bases lay outside the gene matches. Germline CDR1 MNHEY, CDR2 SVGEGT. The length of the CDR3 is 16 residues. CDR3 in DNA: TGTGCCAGCAGTTACGCGGGGACAGGGGGCCCCGGGGAGCTGTTTTTT. This encodes CASSYAGTGGPGELFF.

This clonotype was seen ten or more times. The rearrangement joins TRBV7-8 to TRBJ2-7, with D perhaps TRBD2 (6 bases). Germline CDR1 and CDR2: SGHVS and FQNEAQ. There are 14 residues in the CDR3. V was clipped by 5 bases and J by 2 bases, with 13 bases between them. The CDR3 reads CASSRLGLAYEQYF. The CDR3 DNA follows: TGTGCCAGCAGCCGGCTGGGACTCGCCTACGAGCAGTACTTC.

Many counts were recorded for this clonotype. The chain couples TRBV14 to TRBJ2-6, with TRBD1 matching 7 bases. With V trimmed by 2 bases and J by 2 bases, 3 bases remained unmatched. Germline V gives CDR1 SGHDN, CDR2 FVKESK. The CDR3 has 16 residues. The CDR3 DNA follows: TGTGCCAGCAGCCAAACAGGGGTCACTGGGGCCAACGTCCTGACTTTC. It yields the protein CASSQTGVTGANVLTF. The whole variable domain, remainder taken from reference TRBV14 and TRBJ2-6, is EAGVTQFPSHSVIEKGQTVTLRCDPISGHDNLYWYRRVMGKEIKFLLHFVKESKQDESGMPNNRFLAERTGGTYSTLKVQPAELEDSGVYFCASSQTGVTGANVLTFGAGSRLTVL.

This clonotype came up many times. The V gene is TRBV7-8, the J gene TRBJ2-1; D remains ambiguous. This CDR3 spans 15 amino acids. Trimming removed 1 base from V and 6 bases from J, with 13 bases in between. CDR1 SGHVS and CDR2 FQNEAQ come from the germline V gene. The CDR3 DNA reads as TGTGCCAGCAGCTTAGTAGAATCGAGTGTCAATGAGCAGTTCTTC. This codes for CASSLVESSVNEQFF.

At least ten counts were recorded for this clonotype. V and J are TRBV7-8 and TRBJ1-4; 10 bases match TRBD1. Germline V CDR1 and CDR2: SGHVS, FQNEAQ. The CDR3 has 15 residues. The trim removed 2 bases at V and 8 bases at J, leaving 5 bases unmatched. CDR3 nucleotide sequence: TGTGCCAGCAGCTTAAGTGGGACAGGGGTCGAAAAACTGTTTTTT. Translation gives CASSLSGTGVEKLFF.

This clonotype occurred once. The chain recombines TRBV20-1 with TRBJ2-3; D is unclear. The germline gives CDR1 DFQATT, CDR2 SNEGSKA (reference sequence). With 2 bases removed from V and 1 base from J, the gap between germline ends came to 7 bases. The CDR3 is 13 amino acids. The CDR3 DNA is TGCAGTGCTAGAAAAGATGGCACAGATACGCAGTATTTT. This translates into CSARKDGTDTQYF.

This clonotype appeared many times. V is TRBV20-1 and J is TRBJ2-3, with TRBD2 matching 9 bases. The CDR3 spans 13 residues. Per the germline V gene, CDR1 is DFQATT and CDR2 is SNEGSKA (reference sequence). CDR3 protein: CRGAGGSTDTQYF. DNA of the CDR3: TGCAGGGGAGCGGGAGGCAGCACAGATACGCAGTATTTT.